The following is a T cell receptor beta chain sequence with its context. Per the original data handling: Amplification from reference gene primers served as the basis for estimated nucleated cell counts. Method: immunoSEQ multiplex PCR; TCRdb's copy keeps in-frame clones and lacks some. That table gives V, J and clone size, and the DNA gave D and trimming. The data contain about 140,000 clones, about 83% of them singletons. This entry is derived from a study of blood T cell repertoires in COVID-19. The overall study: The origin of the acute and convalescent COVID-19 samples was the United States, Italy and Spain. PBMCs, B-cell-depleted T cells, or T cells were the source of the cDNA or gDNA that made up the material.

This CDR3 has 14 amino acids. Germline V CDR1 and CDR2: SGHTA, FQGNSA. The V end lost 3 bases, the J end lost 6 bases, and 9 bases lay between the germline ends. The sequenced sample consisted of peripheral blood. V usage is TRBV7-2 and J usage is TRBJ1-6; D might be TRBD1 (5 bases). The sequence was obtained from a woman aged 40 to 50 with acute or convalescent COVID-19. The DNA for the CDR3 is TGTGCCAGCAGCTTGGACATGGTTAATTCACCCCTCCACTTT. Translating it yields CASSLDMVNSPLHF.